This T cell receptor beta chain was sequenced during a study of shared clonotypes between healthy human individuals (TCRdb year 2020). About the study as a whole: The cohort included a few men and a couple of women between 18 and 49 years of age. For each donor, CD4 naive and CD4 memory were each run on three plates, CD8 naive on two plates, and CD8 memory on one plate. To estimate repertoire size and how much clonotypes are shared between individuals, the study performed deep sequencing of blood TCR repertoires from 4 to 6 healthy adults. To increase sequencing depth and limit assay-specific biases, TCR repertoire library preparation and sequencing were carried out by different laboratories using diverse techniques. Each donor's leukapheresis produced roughly between about 0.9 and 9.5 billion PBMCs.

TCR CDR3 regions were amplified from genomic DNA by multiplex PCR using the deep immunoSEQ assay. Extracted genomic DNA from each cell subset was spread evenly across all wells of several immunoSEQ 96-well plates, with each plate serving as a replicate. For sorted subsets, each replicate PCR was loaded with about 0.2 ug genomic DNA, equivalent to approximately 27,000 T cell genomes. Purified libraries were quantified with a Qubit 3.0 fluorometer, sized on a Bioanalyzer 2100, and re-quantified with the KAPA Library Quantification kit. Each immunoSEQ 96-well plate was sequenced on its own single-read 150-cycle Illumina NextSeq 550 flow cell. The source study handled its data this way. Because only junctional sequences without quality scores were contained in the immunoSEQ output, filtering matching that applied to full-length reads could not be performed. To assign V/J genes and CDR3, sequences were annotated using PyIR, a Python wrapper for IgBLAST v1.9, with IMGT germline references. Reads were filtered out if the reads had weak V/J assignments (E-value above 1e-6), no CDR3, stop codons, out-of-frame junctions, or ambiguous translated residues. V3J clonotypes were defined as sequences sharing an identical inferred V gene, J gene, and CDR3 amino acid sequence. To compute the percentage overlap between repertoires, the number of shared unique clonotypes was divided by the size of the smaller repertoire. Three approaches were used to assess repertoire richness: RTK rarefaction, the Chao1 estimator, and Recon v2.1 estimates of unobserved clonotypes. For all TCRbeta clonotypes obtained by the gDNA method from a few donors, generation probabilities were computed with OLGA. TCRdb's version of the immuneACCESS table is confined to in-frame rearrangements and falls short of the full clone set. An unresolved V gene accounts for under half of the shortfall where checked; the remainder is of unknown origin. For V, J and clone size, that table is used; D and trimming come from the DNA. Within this sample are millions of clones, with just under 95% of them counted one time only. The biggest ten clones account for about 1.1% of the sample.

Summary of the overall study and its limitations: The small number of donors limited the genetic and exposure-history diversity represented. Higher generation probabilities were observed for clonotypes shared by all four sorted-subset donors than for non-shared clonotypes. Incomplete sequencing was indicated by rarefaction of sorted-subset datasets, despite the large sequencing depth. Naive subsets generally had larger estimated clonotype richness than memory subsets. When several donors were compared, the shared fraction of clonotypes was roughly 4.8% for naive CD4, about 4% for naive CD8, more than 2% for memory CD4, and roughly 0.4% for memory CD8. Pairwise subsampling led to the expectation that sequencing depth would affect the degree of clonotype sharing among donors. Sampling was restricted to blood, and TCR repertoires in tissue are likely to differ from TCR repertoires in blood.

For this clone: Its specific antigen is unknown. No much larger clone is present one base from it, and per-base qualities are unavailable.

CD8 naive samples were CD45RO-negative cells positively selected for CCR7, giving a CD45RA+CCR7+ population that excluded TemRA cells. Healthy HIV-negative adults with no recently reported acute infections or vaccinations were included as donors. Every donor was a Caucasian adult residing in Nashville, Tennessee, USA. Blood was obtained by leukapheresis, after which PBMCs were separated by Ficoll-Histopaque density gradient centrifugation and cryopreserved in liquid nitrogen vapor phase. Analytical flow cytometry was used to check the purity and quantity of each magnetically sorted T cell population. Genomic DNA was isolated from every sorted fraction and measured by UV absorbance on a Nanodrop 2000c. After removal of 5 bases from V and 0 bases from J, the junction retains 16 bases not matched to a gene. Counted from cysteine to phenylalanine, this CDR3 has 19 amino acids. Left in the record is the CDR3 DNA by itself, 57 bases read in frame from the first base. Looking up the germline V gene (reference sequence) yields CDR1 MNHEY and CDR2 SMNVEV.

Sequencing used naive CD8+ T cells sorted from blood. The sample's cell subset or site, from its label and the paper: CD45RA+CCR7+. This chain joins TRBV27 to TRBJ1-5, and 7 junction bases match TRBD1. The clonotype was recovered from a man younger than 35 in good health. The CDR3 region: CASSRGGGQSFYSNQPQHF. The DNA sequence is given as TGTGCCAGCAGTCGCGGGGGGGGACAGTCCTTTTATAGCAATCAGCCCCAGCATTTT.